Listed here are 9 T cell receptor beta chains from one sample, sequenced in a study of blood T cell repertoires in COVID-19. The table came from immunoSEQ multiplex PCR; TCRdb's copy has only in-frame clones and leaves some out. The sample shows 250,000 to 300,000 clones, about nine tenths of them seen only once. The specimen was peripheral blood. These receptors came from a woman between 25 and 40 years old with COVID-19, enrolled during active disease.

V gene TRBV7-2 combines with J gene TRBJ2-7; maybe TRBD1 (6 bases). V dropped 5 bases and J dropped 3 bases, with 11 bases sitting between them. CDR3 length equals 13 residues. CDR1 and CDR2 (germline): SGHTA, FQGNSA. CDR3 sequence: CASSRTGLYEQYF. The CDR3 nucleotides read TGTGCCAGCAGCCGCACAGGGCTCTACGAGCAGTACTTC.

The J gene is TRBJ2-5, the V gene TRBV12-3 or TRBV12-4; possibly TRBD1 for D (6 bases). Trimming took off 7 bases at V and 5 bases at J, with 8 bases between the two ends. The length of the CDR3 is 11 residues. CDR3 sequence: CASTTGETQYF. The CDR3 DNA sequence: TGTGCCAGCACGACAGGCGAGACCCAGTACTTC.

The rearrangement uses TRBV18 and TRBJ2-7; no clear D gene. Trimming took 2 bases from V and 0 from J, leaving 8 bases between them. This CDR3 comprises 14 residues. The V gene's germline CDR1 is KGHSH and CDR2 LQKENI. CDR3 bases: TGTGCCAGCTCACCAGCGGCGAGCTCCTACGAGCAGTACTTC. This encodes CASSPAASSYEQYF.

The CDR3: CASSLGSLNQPQHF. CDR3 in DNA: TGTGCCAGCAGTTTAGGGAGTCTCAATCAGCCCCAGCATTTT. J is TRBJ1-5 and V is TRBV28; the D is unclear. Trimming removed 2 bases at V and 3 bases at J, with 8 bases between. Germline assignment: CDR1 MDHEN and CDR2 SYDVKM. This CDR3 has 14 residues.

V and J are TRBV3-1 (or the pseudogene TRBV3-2) and TRBJ2-1; D may be TRBD1 (6 bases). The CDR3 has 13 amino acids. V lost 7 bases, J lost 9 bases, and 16 bases lay in between. Germline V gene sequence: CDR1 LGHDT, CDR2 YNNKEL (reference sequence). CDR3 region: CASTRGGGGEQFF. CDR3 nucleotides: TGTGCCAGCACCCGGGGTGGGGGCGGTGAGCAGTTCTTC.

The chain combines TRBV10-1 with TRBJ2-5; weak D call: TRBD1 (5 bases). CDR1 is WNHNN and CDR2 is SYGVQD in the germline V gene (reference sequence). V shed 3 bases and J shed 3 bases, with 8 bases lying between them. The CDR3 has 13 amino acids. The CDR3 bases are TGCGCCAGCAGTGATCCGACAGAAGAGACCCAGTACTTC. Translation gives CASSDPTEETQYF.

CDR3 in DNA: TGTGCCAGCAGTTTATACCTTCGGGACGAGCAGTACTTC. As protein: CASSLYLRDEQYF. The rearrangement joins TRBV12-3 or TRBV12-4 to TRBJ2-7; unclear D gene. The ends were cut back, 2 bases at V and 5 bases at J, with 10 bases in the middle. The CDR3 is made up of 13 amino acids.

The gene calls are TRBV4-3 and TRBJ1-6; no reliable D call. Germline CDR1 LGHNA, CDR2 YSLEER. With 1 base removed from V and 0 bases from J, the gap between germline ends came to 22 bases. This CDR3 spans 21 amino acids. The CDR3 DNA reads as TGCGCCAGCAGCCAAGGAACTGGTGGGAGGGCGCGAAGCTCCTATAATTCACCCCTCCACTTT. Residues: CASSQGTGGRARSSYNSPLHF.

This clone has a single count. The V call is TRBV5-4, the J call TRBJ1-2; D ambiguous. There are 13 residues in the CDR3. Trimming removed 4 bases from V and 5 bases from J, with 12 bases in between. CDR1 is SGHNT and CDR2 is YYREEE in the germline V gene (reference sequence). This chain's CDR3 is CASSTDSGYGYTF. DNA of the CDR3: TGTGCCAGCAGCACGGATTCGGGTTATGGCTACACCTTC.